A single sample is the source of the 16 T cell receptor beta chains below, sequenced in a study of regulatory T cells in long-lasting Graves disease (TCRdb year 2021). The label giving this sample's time point can be read as: persistent/refractory GD, antithyroid drugs over 5 years with positive TRAb. RNA was extracted from PBMCs in TRIzol for both TCR sequencing and RNA sequencing. Receptor libraries were prepared by multiplex PCR. Sequencing was carried out with an Illumina HiSeq 4000. TCR beta libraries were built with iRepertoire HTBI primers and Arm-PCR amplification of CDR3 regions. TCRdb reran the public reads through fastp at Q25 and MiXCR, keeping productive beta chains. Identical CDR3 protein sequences are pooled into one entry, listed with their most common genes and DNA. Across this sample there are roughly 400,000 distinct CDR3 sequences, with less than 25% seen only once. The biggest ten clones account for less than 25% of the sample.

Source: peripheral blood mononuclear cells (PBMCs), taken when the disease was refractory, from a patient treated with antithyroid drugs. Receptor source: a female donor with Graves disease.

The rearrangement links TRBV28 to TRBJ2-1; tentatively, D is TRBD1 (5 bases). Germline V gene sequence: CDR1 MDHEN, CDR2 SYDVKM. V gave up 7 bases and J gave up 3 bases, with 10 bases separating them. This CDR3 region has 13 residues. The CDR3 sequence: CASTQGYYNEQFF. CDR3 bases: TGTGCCAGCACTCAGGGCTACTACAATGAGCAGTTCTTC. The variable domain in full, with the rest retrieved from reference TRBV28 and TRBJ2-1, is DVKVTQSSRYLVKRTGEKVFLECVQDMDHENMFWYRQDPGLGLRLIYFSYDVKMKEKGDIPEGYSVSREKKERFSLILESASTNQTSMYLCASTQGYYNEQFFGPGTRLTVL.

CDR3 sequence reads: CASTQGSRNEQFF. CDR3 nucleotides: TGTGCCAGTACGCAGGGGTCGCGCAATGAGCAGTTCTTC. The chain links TRBV19 to TRBJ2-1, with D possibly matching TRBD1 (6 bases). Trimming cost V 7 bases and J 6 bases, with 13 bases left between them. Per the germline V gene, CDR1 is LNHDA and CDR2 is SQIVND (reference sequence). The CDR3 sequence is 13 residues long.

The chain uses TRBV5-6 and TRBJ2-2; TRBD1 agrees at 9 bases. The germline V gene has CDR1 SGHDT and CDR2 YYEEEE. The J segment lost 3 bases and the V segment lost 4 bases, leaving 7 bases of the junction unmatched. The CDR3 is made up of 16 amino acids. The CDR3, as DNA: TGTGCCAGCAGCCAGGGGGGACAGGGCGACACCGGGGAGCTGTTTTTT. Translating gives CASSQGGQGDTGELFF.

This clonotype was counted at least ten times. The genes are TRBV24-1 and TRBJ2-2; D call uncertain. Trimming took off 5 bases at V and 1 base at J, with 10 bases between the two ends. CDR1 is KGHDR, CDR2 SFDVKD, per germline. The CDR3 runs 15 residues. DNA of the CDR3: TGTGCCACCAGTGCTACGACTGGGAACACCGGGGAGCTGTTTTTT. As protein: CATSATTGNTGELFF.

The chain joins TRBV6-2 or TRBV6-3 to TRBJ2-7, with D tentatively TRBD1 (5 bases). V was shortened by 0 bases and J by 0 bases, with 12 bases between the two germline ends. CDR1 and CDR2 from the germline V gene are MNHEY and SVGEGT. This CDR3 is built from 16 residues. The CDR3: CASSYSFQGSSYEQYF. The CDR3 coding sequence is TGTGCCAGCAGTTACTCTTTCCAGGGAAGCTCCTACGAGCAGTACTTC.

The V call is TRBV27, the J call TRBJ1-1, with no clear D. Trimming removed 10 bases from V and 7 bases from J, with 10 bases in between. The CDR3 runs to 10 residues. Germline V gene lookup returns CDR1 MNHEY and CDR2 SMNVEV (reference sequence). The CDR3 nucleotides read TGTGCCACATCGGAAGGTGAAGCTTTCTTT. Amino acids: CATSEGEAFF.

This clonotype occurred many times. This sequence joins TRBV5-4 and TRBJ2-5, with D possibly matching TRBD1 (6 bases). V was shortened by 4 bases and J by 4 bases, with 17 bases between the two germline ends. Germline V lookup: CDR1 SGHNT, CDR2 YYREEE (reference sequence). The CDR3 loop spans 15 amino acids. The CDR3 DNA reads TGTGCCAGCAGCAAGGACGGGACATCAGGAGAGACCCAGTACTTC. This gives the protein CASSKDGTSGETQYF.

This clonotype has a single count. J is TRBJ2-1 and V is TRBV11-1, with 9 bases aligning to TRBD1. With 4 bases clipped from V and 3 bases from J, the junction kept 13 bases outside the gene matches. The CDR3 runs 18 residues. CDR1 and CDR2 (germline): SGHAT, FQDESV (reference sequence). Here the CDR3 reads CASSYPGQGWALYNEQFF. The CDR3 region has the DNA TGTGCCAGCAGCTATCCGGGACAGGGATGGGCCCTCTACAATGAGCAGTTCTTC.

At least ten counts were recorded for this clonotype. The gene calls are TRBV28 and TRBJ2-5; TRBD2 matches 11 bases. Germline V gene data show CDR1 as MDHEN and CDR2 as SYDVKM. After removal of 7 bases from V and 5 bases from J, the junction contained 15 bases not matched to a gene. There are 17 residues in the CDR3. The CDR3 loop is CASTGTSGLTPAETQYF. As DNA, the CDR3 is TGTGCCAGCACTGGGACTAGCGGCCTTACCCCCGCGGAGACCCAGTACTTC. The full variable domain, its missing parts supplied by reference TRBV28 and TRBJ2-5, is DVKVTQSSRYLVKRTGEKVFLECVQDMDHENMFWYRQDPGLGLRLIYFSYDVKMKEKGDIPEGYSVSREKKERFSLILESASTNQTSMYLCASTGTSGLTPAETQYFGPGTRLLVL.

The genes are TRBV6-2 or TRBV6-3 and TRBJ2-3; TRBD1 is a possible D gene (6 bases). Trimming left V 7 bases short and J 1 base short, with 9 bases between. From germline, CDR1 is MNHEY and CDR2 SVGEGT. There are 13 residues in the CDR3. The CDR3: CASMAGGTDTQYF. CDR3 DNA sequence: TGTGCCAGCATGGCAGGGGGCACAGATACGCAGTATTTT.

In this sample, this clonotype turned up many times. This chain connects TRBV2 to TRBJ2-7; no definite D call. Trimming shortened V by 1 base and J by 3 bases, and 10 bases separated the two germline ends. The CDR3 totals 14 residues. Per germline, CDR1 SNHLY and CDR2 FYNNEI. CDR3 protein: CASSEVWEYYEQYF. CDR3 coding DNA: TGTGCCAGCAGTGAAGTGTGGGAATACTACGAGCAGTACTTC.

At least ten counts were recorded for this clonotype. The V call is TRBV28, the J call TRBJ1-5, with D unresolved. The CDR3 is 15 residues long. V was trimmed by 3 bases and J by 1 base, leaving 10 bases between them. Germline CDR1 and CDR2: MDHEN and SYDVKM. The CDR3 nucleotides are TGTGCCAGCAGTTTCCTCGGCGCGAGCAATCAGCCCCAGCATTTT. It encodes CASSFLGASNQPQHF. The full variable domain, in which reference TRBV28 and TRBJ1-5 provide the parts outside the CDR3, is DVKVTQSSRYLVKRTGEKVFLECVQDMDHENMFWYRQDPGLGLRLIYFSYDVKMKEKGDIPEGYSVSREKKERFSLILESASTNQTSMYLCASSFLGASNQPQHFGDGTRLSIL.

This clonotype has more than one count but fewer than ten. This chain connects TRBV11-2 to TRBJ2-1, with TRBD2 matching 10 bases. The CDR3 is 16 amino acids. J was trimmed by 6 bases and V by 1 base; bases with no gene match: 6. Germline CDR1 is SGHAT and CDR2 is FQNNGV. DNA for the CDR3: TGTGCCAGCAGCTTAGGGGGGCTAGCGGGAGTCAATGAGCAGTTCTTC. Translated, it gives CASSLGGLAGVNEQFF.

The chain is built from TRBV19 and TRBJ2-6; D is unclear. Trimming left V 6 bases short and J 2 bases short, with 20 bases between. CDR1 and CDR2 (germline): LNHDA, SQIVND (reference sequence). The CDR3 extends over 18 amino acids. The CDR3 nucleotides read TGTGCCAGTAGCCCGAAAATCGGCACTTACACTGGGGCCAACGTCCTGACTTTC. This codes for CASSPKIGTYTGANVLTF.

This clonotype was detected ten times or more. CDR3 in DNA: TGTGCCAGCAGTTTGGTGGGATACCCGGACGCTTTCTTT. Its translation: CASSLVGYPDAFF. The chain uses TRBV28 and TRBJ1-1; the D is unclear. Germline CDR1 reads MDHEN; CDR2 reads SYDVKM. Between the trimmed V and J ends, which lost 3 bases and 11 bases, there was a span of 16 bases. The CDR3 loop spans 13 amino acids.

Ten or more counts support this clonotype. V gene TRBV30 combines with J gene TRBJ1-1; D unclear. Deletions cut 5 bases from V and 0 bases from J, with 4 bases between. The germline CDR1 and CDR2 sequences are GTSNPN and SVGIG (reference sequence). This CDR3 has 11 amino acids. The CDR3 here is CAWGLNTEAFF. DNA for the CDR3: TGTGCCTGGGGGTTGAACACTGAAGCTTTCTTT.